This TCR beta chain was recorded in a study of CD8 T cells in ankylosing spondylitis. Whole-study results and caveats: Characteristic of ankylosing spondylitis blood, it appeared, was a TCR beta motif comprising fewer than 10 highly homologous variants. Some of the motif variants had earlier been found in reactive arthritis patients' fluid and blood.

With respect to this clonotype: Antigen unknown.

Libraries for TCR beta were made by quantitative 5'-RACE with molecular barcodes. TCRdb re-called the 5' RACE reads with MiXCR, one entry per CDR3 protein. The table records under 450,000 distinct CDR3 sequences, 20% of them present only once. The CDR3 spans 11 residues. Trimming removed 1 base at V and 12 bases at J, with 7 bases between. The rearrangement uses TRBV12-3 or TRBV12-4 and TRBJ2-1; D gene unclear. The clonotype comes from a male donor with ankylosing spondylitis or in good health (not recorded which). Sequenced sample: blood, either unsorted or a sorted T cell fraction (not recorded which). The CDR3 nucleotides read TGTGCCAGCAGTTTAGGGGCGGTGCAGTTCTTC. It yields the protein CASSLGAVQFF.